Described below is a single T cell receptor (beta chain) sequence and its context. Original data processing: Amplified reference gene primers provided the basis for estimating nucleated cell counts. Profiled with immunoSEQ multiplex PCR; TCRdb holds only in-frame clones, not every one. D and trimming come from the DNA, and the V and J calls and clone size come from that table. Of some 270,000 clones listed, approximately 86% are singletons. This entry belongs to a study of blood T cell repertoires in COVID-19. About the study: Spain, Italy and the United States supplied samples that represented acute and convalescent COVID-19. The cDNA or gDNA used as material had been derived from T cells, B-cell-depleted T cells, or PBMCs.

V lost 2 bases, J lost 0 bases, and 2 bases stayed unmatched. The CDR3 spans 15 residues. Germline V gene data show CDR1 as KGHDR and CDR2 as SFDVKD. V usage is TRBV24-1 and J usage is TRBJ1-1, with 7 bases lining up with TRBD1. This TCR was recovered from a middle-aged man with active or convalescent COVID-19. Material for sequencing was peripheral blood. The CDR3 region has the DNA TGTGCCACCAGTGATTCAGGGGGGTTGAACACTGAAGCTTTCTTT. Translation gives CATSDSGGLNTEAFF.